Shown below are 9 T cell receptor beta chains from a single sample sequenced in a study of blood T cell repertoires in COVID-19. Here immunoSEQ multiplex PCR was the method, and the copy in TCRdb shows in-frame clones only, minus some. This table holds around 50,000 clones, roughly 84% found once. The sequenced sample was peripheral blood. These receptors were obtained from an older man with acute or convalescent COVID-19.

The chain carries TRBV27 and TRBJ1-4; possible D gene TRBD1, 5 bases. V was shortened by 5 bases and J by 0 bases, with 16 bases between the two germline ends. The CDR3 totals 17 residues. CDR1 MNHEY and CDR2 SMNVEV come from the germline V gene (reference sequence). The CDR3 DNA sequence: TGTGCCAGCAGTCGCGGGGGGTTCGGGGCAACTAATGAAAAACTGTTTTTT. Encoded protein: CASSRGGFGATNEKLFF.

On this clone: The junction departs from germline at one end; a sequencing error may be responsible. CDR3 in amino acids: CASSDYDGGPNSGYTF. CDR3 DNA sequence: TGTGCCAGCAGTGACTACGACGGGGGGCCAAACTCTGGCTACACCTTC. The chain has TRBV6-4 and TRBJ1-2; D may be TRBD1 (6 bases). The CDR3 contains 16 residues. Germline V gene sequence: CDR1 MRHNA, CDR2 SNTAGT.

The CDR3 sequence: CASSLDRRVETQYF. In DNA form, the CDR3 reads TGTGCCAGCAGCTTAGATCGGCGGGTGGAGACCCAGTACTTC. The chain has TRBV11-2 and TRBJ2-5; possibly TRBD2 for D (5 bases). V was shortened by 0 bases and J by 5 bases, with 10 bases between the two germline ends. Germline V gene data show CDR1 as SGHAT and CDR2 as FQNNGV. The CDR3 is 14 amino acids.

The chain uses TRBV6-1 and TRBJ1-5, with TRBD1 identical over 7 bases. The junction had 6 bases not matched to a gene; V was cut back by 4 bases and J by 6 bases. Germline CDR1 reads MNHNS; CDR2 reads SASEGT. CDR3 length: 14 residues. CDR3 bases: TGTGCCAGCAGTGGACAGGGAAATGCTCAGCCCCAGCATTTT. Translating it yields CASSGQGNAQPQHF.

The CDR3 DNA is TGTGCCAGCAGCTTAGACAGGGCTGGCAATCAGCCCCAGCATTTT. Amino acid sequence: CASSLDRAGNQPQHF. V usage is TRBV7-2 and J usage is TRBJ1-5, with a weak D call TRBD1 (6 bases). Germline V lookup: CDR1 SGHTA, CDR2 FQGNSA. V was pared by 1 base and J by 2 bases, with 9 bases between. CDR3 length: 15 amino acids.

V is TRBV19 and J is TRBJ1-1; 9 nucleotides align to TRBD1. The junction had 20 bases not matched to a gene; V was cut back by 5 bases and J by 7 bases. The CDR3 loop spans 18 amino acids. Germline V gene data show CDR1 as LNHDA and CDR2 as SQIVND (reference sequence). CDR3 protein: CASSRVDRGTGLYGEAFF. The CDR3, as DNA: TGTGCCAGTAGTCGCGTCGACCGCGGGACAGGGCTCTACGGTGAAGCTTTCTTT.

The rearrangement joins TRBV7-2 to TRBJ1-1, with D possibly being TRBD1 (5 bases). The CDR3 consists of 14 residues. V gave up 4 bases and J gave up 3 bases, with 12 bases separating them. CDR1 SGHTA and CDR2 FQGNSA come from the germline V gene. CDR3 coding DNA: TGTGCCAGCAGCTCCAGGGTCGGTGACACTGAAGCTTTCTTT. Translating gives CASSSRVGDTEAFF.

The rearrangement uses TRBV5-6 and TRBJ1-6; no clear D gene. CDR3 length equals 12 residues. Germline V gives CDR1 SGHDT, CDR2 YYEEEE. Trimming stripped 0 bases from V and 9 bases from J, with 4 bases between. Written as DNA, the CDR3 is TGTGCCAGCAGCTTGGGAGGTTCACCCCTCCACTTT. Its translation: CASSLGGSPLHF.

The genes are TRBV5-4 and TRBJ1-2, with D possibly being TRBD1 (5 bases). Trimming took off 0 bases at V and 5 bases at J, with 8 bases between the two ends. CDR1 and CDR2 (germline): SGHNT, YYREEE (reference sequence). This CDR3 region has 13 residues. The CDR3 nucleotides read TGTGCCAGCAGCTTGGTCCAGGGTTATGGCTACACCTTC. Its protein product is CASSLVQGYGYTF.